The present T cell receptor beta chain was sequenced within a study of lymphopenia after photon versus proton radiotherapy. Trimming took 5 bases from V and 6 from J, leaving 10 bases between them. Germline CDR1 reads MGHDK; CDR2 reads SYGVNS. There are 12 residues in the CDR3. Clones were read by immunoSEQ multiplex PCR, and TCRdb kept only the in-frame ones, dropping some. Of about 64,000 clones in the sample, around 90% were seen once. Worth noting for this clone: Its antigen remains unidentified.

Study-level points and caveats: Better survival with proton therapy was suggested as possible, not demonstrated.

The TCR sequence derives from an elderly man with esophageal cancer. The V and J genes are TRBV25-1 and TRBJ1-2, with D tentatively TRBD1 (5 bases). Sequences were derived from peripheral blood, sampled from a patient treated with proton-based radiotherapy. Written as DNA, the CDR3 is TGTGCCAGCAGTCTATTAGGGGATGGCTACACCTTC. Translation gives CASSLLGDGYTF.